The source of this T cell receptor (beta chain) is a study of T cell responses to AZD1222 COVID-19 vaccine. General study points: The sample set comprised mostly white British donors with more females, and clonal diversity was possibly underestimated.

Germline CDR1 reads SGHAT; CDR2 reads FQNNGV. CDR3 length: 18 amino acids. Deletions cut 2 bases from V and 0 bases from J, with 17 bases between. Method: immunoSEQ multiplex PCR; TCRdb's copy keeps in-frame clones and lacks some. The profile shows tens of thousands of clones, 82% of them singletons. As regards this clone: The antigen remains undetermined.

This clonotype was sampled from an adult in good health. This chain uses TRBV11-2 with TRBJ1-3; D remains unclear. The source material was peripheral blood, sampled on day 0 of AZD1222 vaccination. CDR3: CASSLRFSPTHSGNTIYF. Written as DNA, the CDR3 is TGTGCCAGCAGCTTAAGGTTCTCTCCGACCCACTCTGGAAACACCATATATTTT.